Presented here are 28 T cell receptor beta chains from one specimen sequenced in a study of T cell repertoires in cytomegalovirus infection. No cognate antigen is known for these TCRs. TCRdb re-called the reads with MiXCR, one entry per CDR3 protein. This table has roughly 68,000 distinct CDR3 sequences, about 22% appearing once. The sequenced sample was PBMCs, sequenced either directly or after in vitro stimulation (not recorded which). The source is a human donor in good health (CMV status not recorded). Some clones in this sample may be carry-over from other donors' samples.

The chain recombines TRBV11-3 with TRBJ2-1; TRBD2 matches 9 bases. The junction had 12 bases not matched to a gene; V was cut back by 9 bases and J by 6 bases. CDR3 length equals 15 residues. Germline V gene lookup returns CDR1 SGHNT and CDR2 YENEEA. The CDR3 nucleotides are TGTGCCAGTGTGGCGGGTAGCGGGAGTATCAATGAGCAGTTCTTC. It is translated as CASVAGSGSINEQFF.

This sequence joins TRBV7-2 and TRBJ2-1; a weak D match, TRBD1 (6 bases). The CDR3 totals 16 residues. Trimming cost V 2 bases and J 1 base, with 12 bases left between them. The germline V gene encodes CDR1 SGHTA and CDR2 FQGNSA. The chain's CDR3 is CASSLRTRGSYNEQFF. The CDR3 DNA reads TGTGCCAGCAGCTTACGGACCAGGGGTTCCTACAATGAGCAGTTCTTC.

This clonotype has just one count. The chain has TRBV12-3 or TRBV12-4 and TRBJ2-1, with D tentatively TRBD2 (6 bases). The CDR3 contains 17 residues. Trimming took 5 bases from V and 1 from J, leaving 18 bases between them. The CDR3 region has the DNA TGTGCCAGCAGTCGCTTTGGGGTAGGGAGGTCCTACAATGAGCAGTTCTTC. Translation: CASSRFGVGRSYNEQFF.

The V gene is TRBV7-8, the J gene TRBJ2-7; TRBD2 agrees at 16 bases. The CDR3 runs to 16 residues. Germline CDR1 reads SGHVS; CDR2 reads FQNEAQ. The V and J ends lost 5 bases and 13 bases, in that order; junction bases with no gene match: 14. The CDR3 protein is CASSPQVGTSGRGVYV. The CDR3 region has the DNA TGTGCCAGCAGCCCGCAGGTCGGGACTAGCGGGAGGGGCGTTTACGTC.

This clonotype showed up many times. The genes are TRBV28 and TRBJ1-3, with D possibly being TRBD1 (5 bases). The germline CDR1 and CDR2 sequences are MDHEN and SYDVKM. The V gene lost 3 bases and the J gene lost 3 bases, with 12 bases spanning the gap. CDR3 length equals 15 residues. The CDR3 coding sequence is TGTGCCAGCAGTTTTACGTCAGGGTATGGAAACACCATATATTTT. Translating it yields CASSFTSGYGNTIYF.

This clonotype has ten or more counts. The rearrangement uses TRBV7-2 and TRBJ2-1, with 14 bases identical to TRBD2. The CDR3 spans 18 residues. CDR1 and CDR2 (germline): SGHTA, FQGNSA. V was clipped by 7 bases and J by 9 bases; unmatched bases: 17. This CDR3 reads CASKRGTGGLAGVGEQFF. DNA for the CDR3: TGTGCCAGCAAAAGGGGGACAGGGGGACTAGCGGGAGTTGGTGAGCAGTTCTTC.

The CDR3 DNA reads TGTGCCAGCAGCTTGCCACAGGGTATAGGGAACACTGAAGCTTTCTTT. Protein: CASSLPQGIGNTEAFF. The chain employs TRBV7-6 and TRBJ1-1, with D possibly TRBD1 on 6 matching bases. V was pared by 3 bases and J by 1 base, with 15 bases between. CDR1 and CDR2 from the germline V gene are SGHVS and FNYEAQ. The CDR3 has 16 amino acids. The full variable domain, in which reference TRBV7-6 and TRBJ1-1 provide the parts outside the CDR3, is GAGVSQSPRYKVTKRGQDVALRCDPISGHVSLYWYRQALGQGPEFLTYFNYEAQQDKSGLPNDRFSAERPEGSISTLTIQRTEQRDSAMYRCASSLPQGIGNTEAFFGQGTRLTVV.

This clonotype was counted a few times. This chain joins TRBV19 and TRBJ2-3; 12 nucleotides align to TRBD2. Per the germline V gene, CDR1 is LNHDA and CDR2 is SQIVND (reference sequence). With V trimmed by 5 bases and J by 3 bases, 6 bases remained unmatched. This CDR3 is 16 amino acids long. The CDR3 sequence: CASSFGLAGRTDTQYF. CDR3 sequence (DNA): TGTGCCAGTAGTTTCGGACTAGCGGGAAGGACAGATACGCAGTATTTT. Full variable domain (missing parts from reference TRBV19 and TRBJ2-3): DGGITQSPKYLFRKEGQNVTLSCEQNLNHDAMYWYRQDPGQGLRLIYYSQIVNDFQKGDIAEGYSVSREKKESFPLTVTSAQKNPTAFYLCASSFGLAGRTDTQYFGPGTRLTVL.

This clonotype occurred a few times. The chain joins TRBV30 to TRBJ1-1, with D unresolved. Between the trimmed V and J ends, which lost 3 bases and 2 bases, there was a span of 10 bases. CDR3 length: 13 residues. The germline V gene has CDR1 GTSNPN and CDR2 SVGIG (reference sequence). The CDR3 sequence: CAWRPDTNTEAFF. CDR3 nucleotide sequence: TGTGCCTGGAGACCAGACACAAACACTGAAGCTTTCTTT.

This clonotype was seen repeatedly, ten times or more. V and J are TRBV5-4 and TRBJ2-1; 8 bases fit TRBD2. With 4 bases clipped from V and 7 bases from J, the junction kept 16 bases outside the gene matches. Germline V CDR1 and CDR2: SGHNT, YYREEE (reference sequence). The CDR3 runs to 17 residues. The DNA of the CDR3 is TGTGCCAGCAGCACCCGCCGGGGGGGTAACGGAGATAATGAGCAGTTCTTC. Translating gives CASSTRRGGNGDNEQFF.

This clonotype was observed a few times. This chain connects TRBV11-2 to TRBJ2-5; D is unresolved. The V gene's germline CDR1 is SGHAT and CDR2 FQNNGV. Trimming removed 1 base at V and 2 bases at J, with 17 bases between. CDR3 size: 17 residues. CDR3 amino acids: CASSLVVSAVGQETQYF. CDR3 DNA: TGTGCCAGCAGCTTAGTTGTCAGCGCGGTAGGGCAAGAGACCCAGTACTTC. The full variable domain, rest sourced from reference TRBV11-2 and TRBJ2-5, is EAGVAQSPRYKIIEKRQSVAFWCNPISGHATLYWYQQILGQGPKLLIQFQNNGVVDDSQLPKDRFSAERLKGVDSTLKIQPAKLEDSAVYLCASSLVVSAVGQETQYFGPGTRLLVL.

The J gene is TRBJ2-5, the V gene TRBV4-3; 7 nucleotides line up with TRBD2. Trimming took 0 bases from V and 5 from J; bases not matched to a gene: 9. The germline V gene has CDR1 LGHNA and CDR2 YSLEER. CDR3 length: 16 amino acids. The CDR3 is CASSQDIGRAAETQYF. The CDR3 DNA reads TGCGCCAGCAGCCAAGATATTGGGAGGGCCGCGGAGACCCAGTACTTC.

Of note for this clonotype: At one end, the junction sequence differs from germline, possibly due to a read error. The chain combines TRBV7-6 with TRBJ2-5, with D possibly being TRBD1 or TRBD2 (5 bases each). Germline values: CDR1 SGHVS, CDR2 FNYEAQ. The CDR3 totals 15 residues. The CDR3 bases are TGTGCTAGCAGCCTAGGGACCGGGGATGGGGAGACCCAGTACTTC. This gives the protein CASSLGTGDGETQYF.

As DNA, the CDR3 is TGTGCCACCCTGGCCGGCACTGAAGCTTTCTTT. This gives the protein CATLAGTEAFF. The chain uses TRBV25-1 and TRBJ1-1; the D is unclear. This CDR3 is built from 11 residues. The V and J ends lost 10 bases and 4 bases respectively, with 10 bases between them. Germline loops: CDR1 MGHDK, CDR2 SYGVNS.

This clonotype came up a few times. The chain couples TRBV4-2 to TRBJ2-1; TRBD2 aligns across 11 bases. This CDR3 comprises 16 residues. The V and J ends lost 1 base and 8 bases, in that order; junction bases with no gene match: 7. CDR1 and CDR2 from the germline V gene are LGHNA and YNFKEQ. The CDR3 DNA follows: TGTGCCAGCAGCCAAGGACTAGCGGGACCTGGGGATGAGCAGTTCTTC. Its protein product is CASSQGLAGPGDEQFF.

This clonotype turned up a few times. The chain joins TRBV7-2 to TRBJ1-1, with 8 bases aligning to TRBD1. The germline CDR1 and CDR2 sequences are SGHTA and FQGNSA. The CDR3 runs to 13 residues. The ends lost 6 bases at V and 5 bases at J; junction bases unmatched: 5. The CDR3 loop is CASRHRGETEAFF. The DNA of the CDR3 is TGTGCCAGCAGGCACAGGGGGGAAACTGAAGCTTTCTTT.

This clonotype was found a few times. V usage is TRBV20-1 and J usage is TRBJ1-1, with D perhaps matching TRBD1 (5 bases). The CDR3 sequence is 15 residues long. Trimming left V 5 bases short and J 1 base short, with 17 bases between. Per the germline V gene, CDR1 is DFQATT and CDR2 is SNEGSKA (reference sequence). In DNA, the CDR3 is TGCAGTGCTCAATCGGGTCACAGGAGGAACACTGAAGCTTTCTTT. Translating gives CSAQSGHRRNTEAFF.

This clonotype was picked up many times. At one of its ends the junction is not consistent with the germline gene, which may arise from a read error. This chain joins TRBV7-2 and TRBJ2-1, with D perhaps TRBD2 (6 bases). This CDR3 spans 15 amino acids. Germline V lookup: CDR1 SGHTA, CDR2 FQGNSA. CDR3 region: CASSVAVTPYNEQFF. In DNA form, the CDR3 reads TGTGCCAGCAGCGTAGCGGTGACGCCCTACAATGAGCAGTTCTTC.

The J gene is TRBJ2-3, the V gene TRBV7-9; D call uncertain. CDR1 is SEHNR, CDR2 FQNEAQ, per germline (reference sequence). This CDR3 is built from 13 residues. V shed 6 bases and J shed 4 bases, with 11 bases lying between them. This CDR3 is CASSVAWADTQYF. DNA for the CDR3: TGTGCCAGCAGTGTAGCTTGGGCAGATACGCAGTATTTT.

This clonotype occurred many times. The CDR3 loop reads CSARQGFQETQYF. The CDR3 DNA reads TGCAGTGCTCGACAGGGCTTCCAAGAGACCCAGTACTTC. The chain combines TRBV20-1 with TRBJ2-5; 7 bases fit TRBD1. Germline loops: CDR1 DFQATT, CDR2 SNEGSKA (reference sequence). This CDR3 is 13 amino acids long. V lost 5 bases, J lost 1 base, and 4 bases stayed unmatched.

J is TRBJ2-1 and V is TRBV19, with D uncertain. V lost 1 base and J lost 2, with 0 bases in between. Germline CDR1 reads LNHDA; CDR2 reads SQIVND (reference sequence). CDR3 length: 12 amino acids. DNA of the CDR3: TGTGCCAGTAGTATAGCCTACAATGAGCAGTTCTTC. This gives the protein CASSIAYNEQFF.

The genes are TRBV25-1 and TRBJ1-2; D remains unclear. Per the germline V gene, CDR1 is MGHDK and CDR2 is SYGVNS. Trimming pared 0 bases from V and 4 bases from J, leaving 6 bases between. This CDR3 region has 13 residues. DNA of the CDR3: TGTGCCAGCAGTGAATATGTTCCCTATGGCTACACCTTC. This encodes CASSEYVPYGYTF.

This clonotype showed up many times. The V and J genes are TRBV7-2 and TRBJ2-1; 7 bases align to TRBD2. V lost 4 bases to trimming and J lost 8 bases; unmatched junction nucleotides: 8. Germline values: CDR1 SGHTA, CDR2 FQGNSA. The CDR3 loop spans 14 amino acids. For the CDR3, the DNA is TGTGCCAGCAGCTCCCTACTAGCGCTCGATGAGCAGTTCTTC. Its protein is CASSSLLALDEQFF. Drawing the rest from reference TRBV7-2 and TRBJ2-1, the complete variable domain is GAGVSQSPSNKVTEKGKDVELRCDPISGHTALYWYRQSLGQGLEFLIYFQGNSAPDKSGLPSDRFSAERTGGSVSTLTIQRTQQEDSAVYLCASSSLLALDEQFFGPGTRLTVL.

This clonotype was found many times. V is TRBV7-2 and J is TRBJ1-1; no clear D. Germline CDR1 reads SGHTA; CDR2 reads FQGNSA. The CDR3 has 14 amino acids. Trimming took 1 base from V and 4 from J, leaving 10 bases between them. The CDR3 coding sequence is TGTGCCAGCAGCTTAGATTTACCCGGCACTGAAGCTTTCTTT. It codes for CASSLDLPGTEAFF.

The J gene is TRBJ1-3, the V gene TRBV6-6, with D hard to call. This CDR3 comprises 13 residues. Per germline, CDR1 MNHNY and CDR2 SVGAGI (reference sequence). Trimming left V 5 bases short and J 3 bases short, with 8 bases between. DNA of the CDR3: TGTGCCAGCAGTGATGGATTTGGAAACACCATATATTTT. It specifies CASSDGFGNTIYF.

The chain joins TRBV2 to TRBJ2-2; D perhaps matches TRBD2 (6 bases). V was cut by 4 bases and J by 7 bases, with 10 bases left in between. CDR3 length equals 13 residues. CDR1 SNHLY and CDR2 FYNNEI come from the germline V gene. CDR3 region: CASSGIGGGELFF. The CDR3 bases are TGTGCCAGCAGTGGGATCGGGGGCGGGGAGCTGTTTTTT.

V usage is TRBV25-1 and J usage is TRBJ2-3; no definite D call. Germline assignment: CDR1 MGHDK and CDR2 SYGVNS. Trimming took 3 bases from V and 2 from J, leaving 3 bases between them. The CDR3 is 12 amino acids. CDR3 DNA sequence: TGTGCCAGCAGTGACCTCACAGATACGCAGTATTTT. This codes for CASSDLTDTQYF.

This clonotype showed up just a few times. In DNA, the CDR3 is TGTGCCAGCAGTCTAATGTCGGGGGCGCCAAATTCACCCCTCCACTTT. It encodes CASSLMSGAPNSPLHF. The chain has TRBV7-6 and TRBJ1-6; tentatively, D is TRBD1 (6 bases). Germline V gene data show CDR1 as SGHVS and CDR2 as FNYEAQ. Deletions cut 6 bases from V and 7 bases from J, with 19 bases between. CDR3 length: 16 residues. Drawing the rest from reference TRBV7-6 and TRBJ1-6, the complete variable domain is GAGVSQSPRYKVTKRGQDVALRCDPISGHVSLYWYRQALGQGPEFLTYFNYEAQQDKSGLPNDRFSAERPEGSISTLTIQRTEQRDSAMYRCASSLMSGAPNSPLHFGNGTRLTVT.